This section outlines one T cell receptor beta chain sequence together with its context. This sample is part of a study of blood T cell repertoires in COVID-19. Study-level background: Samples taken during acute and convalescent COVID-19 were collected in the United States, Italy and Spain.

Study processing details: Amplified reference gene primers provided the basis for estimating nucleated cell counts. The table came from immunoSEQ multiplex PCR; TCRdb's copy has only in-frame clones and leaves some out. The V and J calls and clone size were taken over from that table, and D and trimming were inferred from the DNA. The table lists tens of thousands of clones, around 90% of them singletons. There are 10 residues in the CDR3. V was trimmed by 11 bases and J by 4 bases, leaving 8 bases between them. Germline V gene lookup returns CDR1 MNHEY and CDR2 SVGAGI. This rearrangement joins TRBV6-5 to TRBJ2-5, with TRBD1 as a possible D gene (6 bases). The receptor was derived from a human donor with active COVID-19. The donor label of this sample is uncertain. Material: peripheral blood. CDR3 coding DNA: TGTGCCGGGGGCCGAGAGACCCAGTACTTC. This translates into CAGGRETQYF.